Following are 7 T cell receptor beta chains from one sample sequenced in a study of tumor-infiltrating lymphocytes in primary liver carcinoma. A constant-region primer primed TCR beta cDNA synthesis from 400 to 600 ng of total RNA. What produced the TCR beta libraries was three nested multiplex PCR rounds using slightly modified ARM-PCR. Running 10 cycles apiece, the first two PCR rounds relied on TRBV1-TRBV30 forward primers together with a C-beta reverse primer. TCRdb reprocessed the multiplex PCR reads via MiXCR and lists one record per CDR3 protein. This sample has 95,000 to 150,000 distinct CDR3 sequences, with 50% to 80% found just once. Co-extracted RNA and DNA came from roughly 21-30 mg of unsorted bulk tissue. Sequencing was done on a sample of liver tumor tissue from sampling region 3. As for subset: tumor region T3, left-lateral pole. These receptors originate from an older woman with primary liver carcinoma and hepatitis B virus infection.

V and J are TRBV12-5 and TRBJ2-7; D may be TRBD2 (5 bases). CDR3 length: 14 residues. V lost 4 bases and J lost 4, with 14 bases in between. The germline V gene encodes CDR1 LGHNT and CDR2 FRNRAP. The CDR3 DNA is TGTGCTAGTGGTTCGACGGGGAGCTCTTACGAGCAGTACTTC. Its translation is CASGSTGSSYEQYF.

Ten or more counts support this clonotype. One end of the junction is discordant with germline, which a read error may explain. The gene calls are TRBV29-1 and TRBJ1-2, with D perhaps TRBD1 (6 bases). This CDR3 contains 10 residues. Germline V gene sequence: CDR1 SQVTM, CDR2 ANQGSEA. This CDR3 is CSARDRHEFF. The DNA for the CDR3 is TGCAGCGCCCGAGACAGGCATGAATTCTTC.

A word on this clonotype: The junction differs from germline at one of its ends, possibly a read error. The chain uses TRBV11-2 and TRBJ1-1; 8 bases agree with TRBD1. The CDR3 is 14 residues long. Germline V gene data show CDR1 as SGHAT and CDR2 as FQNNGV. Here the CDR3 DNA reads TGTGCCAGCAGCATAACCAGGGGGCGTGCTGAAGCTTTATTT. Translated, it gives CASSITRGRAEALF.

Turning to this clonotype: A much larger clonotype is one base distant, so this may be a read error. The gene calls are TRBV6-5 and TRBJ2-2, with TRBD1 matching over 8 bases. CDR1 MNHEY and CDR2 SVGAGI come from the germline V gene. The CDR3 runs 14 residues. V gave up 9 bases and J gave up 4 bases; unmatched junction bases: 7. The CDR3 DNA reads as TGTGCCAGTCAGGGGGCATTTGGCACCGGGGAGCTGTTTTTT. It is translated as CASQGAFGTGELFF.

The chain has TRBV5-4 and TRBJ2-5, with D possibly being TRBD2 (5 bases). The CDR3 totals 16 residues. The germline CDR1 and CDR2 sequences are SGHNT and YYREEE (reference sequence). V was shortened by 3 bases and J by 6 bases, with 21 bases between the two germline ends. CDR3 protein: CASSSYRERARKTQYF. The CDR3 DNA sequence: TGTGCCAGCAGCTCCTATAGGGAGAGGGCCAGGAAGACCCAGTACTTC.

This clonotype has more than one count but fewer than ten. The junction departs from the called germline gene at one end, perhaps through a read error. This sequence joins TRBV7-9 and TRBJ2-3; D might be TRBD1 (5 bases). Germline loops: CDR1 SEHNR, CDR2 FQNEAQ (reference sequence). The CDR3 is 16 amino acids. The CDR3 sequence: CASSLDGSGSTDTRYF. CDR3 DNA sequence: TGTGCCAGCAGCTTAGACGGGTCAGGTTCGACAGATACGCGGTATTTT.

J is TRBJ1-5 and V is TRBV7-3; no definite D call. V was pared by 5 bases and J by 6 bases, with 11 bases between. Looked up from germline, CDR1 is SGHTA and CDR2 is FQGTGA. The length of the CDR3 is 13 residues. The CDR3 sequence: CASSPRFGQPQHF. In nucleotides, the CDR3 is TGTGCCAGCAGCCCCCGGTTTGGTCAGCCCCAGCATTTT.